The 20 T cell receptor beta chains listed next were all sequenced from one sample in a study of blood T cell repertoires in COVID-19. The protocol was immunoSEQ multiplex PCR, while the TCRdb copy is restricted to in-frame clones and leaves out a portion. The sample yields about 18,000 clones, about 88% seen once. What was sequenced was peripheral blood. The receptors originated from a man aged 40-50 years with active COVID-19.

The chain carries TRBV7-9 and TRBJ1-3, with D possibly being TRBD1 (6 bases). This CDR3 comprises 14 residues. Germline CDR1 and CDR2: SEHNR and FQNEAQ (reference sequence). With 1 base removed from V and 4 bases from J, the gap between germline ends came to 8 bases. The CDR3 nucleotides are TGTGCCAGCAGCTTAGGGGGGCAGGGAAACACCATATATTTT. Amino acid sequence: CASSLGGQGNTIYF.

This sequence joins TRBV7-9 and TRBJ1-1; D ambiguous. V lost 5 bases and J 5 bases, leaving 15 bases between the germline ends. Germline V gene lookup returns CDR1 SEHNR and CDR2 FQNEAQ (reference sequence). The CDR3 runs to 14 residues. The CDR3 is CASSPPPQLTEAFF. The CDR3 DNA reads TGTGCCAGCAGCCCACCCCCCCAGTTGACTGAAGCTTTCTTT.

V gene TRBV12-3 or TRBV12-4 combines with J gene TRBJ1-1; D not certain. The V and J ends lost 5 bases and 8 bases respectively, with 12 bases between them. The CDR3 totals 12 residues. The CDR3 loop is CASSPGSTEAFF. The DNA of the CDR3 is TGTGCCAGCAGTCCCGGGTCTACGGAAGCTTTCTTT.

The chain uses TRBV6-5 and TRBJ1-2, with a possible D match to TRBD1 (5 bases). This CDR3 is 16 amino acids long. The ends were cut back, 0 bases at V and 8 bases at J, with 19 bases in the middle. In germline, CDR1 is MNHEY, CDR2 SVGAGI. The CDR3: CASSYSFSGRDGGYTF. As DNA, the CDR3 is TGTGCCAGCAGTTACTCGTTTTCAGGGCGTGATGGAGGCTACACCTTC.

V and J are TRBV10-1 and TRBJ2-7; TRBD2 matches at 14 bases. The V gene's germline CDR1 is WNHNN and CDR2 SYGVQD (reference sequence). After removal of 4 bases from V and 4 bases from J, the junction contained 9 bases not matched to a gene. The CDR3 has 17 amino acids. This chain's CDR3 is CASSATGTSGRIYEQYF. In DNA, the CDR3 is TGCGCCAGCAGTGCGACCGGGACTAGCGGGAGAATTTACGAGCAGTACTTC.

This clone was counted between two and nine times. CDR3 sequence reads: CASSLGGRAYEQYF. In DNA form, the CDR3 reads TGTGCCAGCAGTTTAGGGGGGAGGGCCTACGAGCAGTACTTC. V is TRBV27 and J is TRBJ2-7; 7 nucleotides align to TRBD2. V trimming: 2 bases; J trimming: 2 bases; junction bases outside the gene matches: 3. CDR1 and CDR2 (germline): MNHEY, SMNVEV (reference sequence). The CDR3 runs 14 residues.

This chain uses TRBV10-3 with TRBJ1-5; the match to TRBD1 covers 10 bases. CDR3 length: 13 residues. Germline lookup yields CDR1 ENHRY and CDR2 SYGVKD. The J segment lost 5 bases and the V segment lost 10 bases, leaving 5 bases of the junction unmatched. The CDR3 loop reads CARGDRGHQPQHF. The CDR3 DNA follows: TGTGCCAGGGGTGACAGGGGGCATCAGCCCCAGCATTTT.

J is TRBJ1-2 and V is TRBV3-1 (or the pseudogene TRBV3-2); unclear D gene. Trimming took off 0 bases at V and 8 bases at J, with 13 bases between the two ends. Germline V CDR1 and CDR2: LGHDT, YNNKEL (reference sequence). The CDR3 covers 14 residues. The CDR3 spells CASSQDVRGRGYTF. The DNA for the CDR3 is TGTGCCAGCAGCCAAGATGTTCGGGGAAGGGGCTACACCTTC.

This chain links TRBV7-8 with TRBJ2-1; possible D gene TRBD1, 5 bases. Germline loops: CDR1 SGHVS, CDR2 FQNEAQ. V was pared by 5 bases and J by 0 bases, with 11 bases between. The CDR3 length is 15 residues. This chain's CDR3 is CASSVTRGSYNEQFF. The CDR3 region has the DNA TGTGCCAGCAGCGTAACAAGGGGCTCCTACAATGAGCAGTTCTTC.

The chain carries TRBV18 and TRBJ2-3; 9 bases align to TRBD1. Germline V gene lookup returns CDR1 KGHSH and CDR2 LQKENI. This CDR3 spans 16 amino acids. Trimming removed 3 bases from V and 1 base from J; junction bases left unmatched: 5. The CDR3 loop is CASSPQRTGGTDTQYF. The CDR3 nucleotides are TGTGCCAGCTCACCTCAGCGGACAGGGGGCACAGATACGCAGTATTTT. The whole variable domain, filled in from reference TRBV18 and TRBJ2-3, reads NAGVMQNPRHLVRRRGQEARLRCSPMKGHSHVYWYRQLPEEGLKFMVYLQKENIIDESGMPKERFSAEFPKEGPSILRIQQVVRGDSAAYFCASSPQRTGGTDTQYFGPGTRLTVL.

The chain uses TRBV4-3 and TRBJ1-3; no definite D call. Germline CDR1 is LGHNA and CDR2 is YSLEER. CDR3 length: 15 residues. The V end was cut by 4 bases, the J end by 0 bases, with 10 bases between. CDR3 residues: CASSLGHNSGNTIYF. The CDR3 nucleotides read TGCGCCAGCAGCCTGGGCCATAACTCTGGAAACACCATATATTTT.

V gene TRBV7-2 combines with J gene TRBJ2-1; TRBD1 aligns across 7 bases. CDR1 SGHTA and CDR2 FQGNSA come from the germline V gene. Unmatched junction bases numbered 12, after V lost 3 bases and J lost 7 bases. The CDR3 extends over 16 amino acids. The CDR3 bases are TGTGCCAGCAGCTTCGCTCTCAGGGGGTTTCGGAATGAGCAGTTCTTC. Protein: CASSFALRGFRNEQFF.

V and J are TRBV6-5 and TRBJ2-2; D may be TRBD1 (6 bases). Trimming removed 3 bases from V and 4 bases from J, with 15 bases in between. The CDR3 sequence is 16 residues long. Per the germline V gene, CDR1 is MNHEY and CDR2 is SVGAGI. The CDR3 DNA reads as TGTGCCAGCAGTTATCCTGTACAGGGTATCACCGGGGAGCTGTTTTTT. It codes for CASSYPVQGITGELFF.

This chain joins TRBV11-2 and TRBJ2-7; no reliable D call. V lost 3 bases and J lost 2, with 14 bases in between. Looked up from germline, CDR1 is SGHAT and CDR2 is FQNNGV. The CDR3 has 15 residues. The CDR3 loop reads CASSFGGDGAYEQYF. The DNA for the CDR3 is TGTGCCAGCAGCTTCGGCGGCGACGGTGCCTACGAGCAGTACTTC.

The chain employs TRBV4-3 and TRBJ2-7, with 7 bases lining up with TRBD2. The CDR3 runs to 15 residues. V trimming: 1 base; J trimming: 4 bases; junction bases outside the gene matches: 7. Per the germline V gene, CDR1 is LGHNA and CDR2 is YSLEER. The DNA for the CDR3 is TGCGCCAGCAGCCAAGGGCGGCTAGCGGAGTACGAGCAGTACTTC. Translating it yields CASSQGRLAEYEQYF.

The chain joins TRBV7-9 to TRBJ2-3; 12 bases fit TRBD2. The CDR3 has 17 amino acids. Germline lookup yields CDR1 SEHNR and CDR2 FQNEAQ (reference sequence). V lost 4 bases and J lost 4; bases outside the gene matches: 9. In nucleotides, the CDR3 is TGTGCCAGCAGCTCCTGGACGACTAGCGGGAGAGCAGATACGCAGTATTTT. It translates to CASSSWTTSGRADTQYF.

This rearrangement joins TRBV19 to TRBJ1-3, with a tentative D call TRBD1 (5 bases). Germline lookup yields CDR1 LNHDA and CDR2 SQIVND (reference sequence). The CDR3 contains 13 residues. The V gene lost 7 bases and the J gene lost 4 bases, with 11 bases spanning the gap. Here the CDR3 DNA reads TGTGCCAGTAAGTCAGGGTCCGGAAACACCATATATTTT. The encoded protein is CASKSGSGNTIYF.

V and J are TRBV24-1 and TRBJ1-3; 8 bases are a match to TRBD1. This CDR3 comprises 17 residues. Germline loops: CDR1 KGHDR, CDR2 SFDVKD. Unmatched junction bases numbered 11, after V lost 4 bases and J lost 4 bases. For the CDR3, the DNA is TGTGCCACCAGTGACGGTGCAACAGGGGGTCTAGGAAACACCATATATTTT. Translated: CATSDGATGGLGNTIYF.

The chain links TRBV7-6 to TRBJ2-7; 12 bases match TRBD2. J gave up 3 bases and V 5 bases, and 8 bases lay outside the gene matches. The CDR3 sequence is 16 residues long. The germline V gene has CDR1 SGHVS and CDR2 FNYEAQ. The DNA of the CDR3 is TGTGCCAGCAGCCCAAGGACTAGCGGGACCGTCTACGAGCAGTACTTC. Translated, it gives CASSPRTSGTVYEQYF.

On this clone itself: Compared with germline, one end of the junction differs, possibly owing to a read error. The CDR3 protein is CASSQAGTGTEQYF. CDR3 DNA: TGTGCCAGCAGTCAAGCCGGGACAGGGACCGAGCAGTACTTC. The V and J genes are TRBV6-1 and TRBJ2-7; TRBD1 matches 9 bases. The germline V gene has CDR1 MNHNS and CDR2 SASEGT. This CDR3 region has 14 residues.